The 14 T cell receptor beta chains below were found in one sample sequenced in a study of shared clonotypes between healthy human individuals (dated by TCRdb to 2018 to 2021). Libraries were prepared through the immunoSEQ multiplex PCR assay. Sourced from immuneACCESS, this table was stored by TCRdb with only in-frame sequences that have V and J called. A share of the clones is absent; for the studies checked, an unresolved V gene accounts for under half, and the remainder has no known explanation. The table for this sample lists 450,000 to 650,000 clones; around three quarters of them were counted only once. The ten largest clones represent more than 10% of the sample. Sequencing was carried out using PBMCs. Every receptor here comes from a middle-aged woman in good health. Some clones in this sample may be carry-over from other donors' samples.

With regard to this clone: The missing conserved phenylalanine or tryptophan at the end of this CDR3 makes a read error likely. V gene TRBV18 combines with J gene TRBJ1-4; no definite D call. The CDR3 is 13 residues long. The V end was cut by 4 bases, the J end by 11 bases, with 14 bases between. In germline, CDR1 is KGHSH, CDR2 LQKENI. In DNA, the CDR3 is TGTGCCAGCTCACTCGGGCGTCGGGAGAAACTGTTTCTT. This encodes CASSLGRREKLFL.

The chain couples TRBV9 to TRBJ2-3, with 11 bases identical to TRBD2. V lost 0 bases and J lost 5; bases outside the gene matches: 2. Germline assignment: CDR1 SGDLS and CDR2 YYNGEE. This CDR3 has 15 residues. CDR3 loop: CASSVGGTSGDTQYF. Written as DNA, the CDR3 is TGTGCCAGCAGCGTAGGTGGGACTAGCGGAGATACGCAGTATTTT. Using reference TRBV9 and TRBJ2-3 for the parts outside the CDR3, the full variable domain is DSGVTQTPKHLITATGQRVTLRCSPRSGDLSVYWYQQSLDQGLQFLIQYYNGEERAKGNILERFSAQQFPDLHSELNLSSLELGDSALYFCASSVGGTSGDTQYFGPGTRLTVL.

The rearrangement uses TRBV21-1 and TRBJ1-1. TRBV21-1 is assigned pseudogene status. CDR3 length: 14 amino acids. In nucleotides, the CDR3 is TGTGCCAGCATAACACTGAGCCAAGTCACTGAAGCTTTCTTT. It encodes CASITLSQVTEAFF.

This clone was seen only a few times. This chain joins TRBV9 and TRBJ2-1; 14 nucleotides line up with TRBD2. Germline CDR1 is SGDLS and CDR2 is YYNGEE. CDR3 length: 16 amino acids. V trimming: 3 bases; J trimming: 6 bases; junction bases outside the gene matches: 5. CDR3 protein: CASSGRLAGGVNEQFF. CDR3 in DNA: TGTGCCAGCAGCGGTCGACTAGCGGGAGGGGTCAATGAGCAGTTCTTC.

On this clone itself: The same CDR3 is also encoded by other DNA sequences in this sample. This sequence joins TRBV4-3 and TRBJ2-7, with 10 bases matching TRBD2. CDR3 length: 15 residues. Germline trimming cut 3 bases from V and 2 bases from J; bases unmatched to any gene: 4. CDR1 and CDR2 (germline): LGHNA, YSLEER. The CDR3 protein is CASSQGSGRAYEQYF. The DNA for the CDR3 is TGCGCCAGCAGCCAGGGAAGCGGGAGGGCCTACGAGCAGTACTTC.

The rearrangement links TRBV7-2 to TRBJ2-5; no clear D. Germline CDR1 SGHTA, CDR2 FQGNSA. The CDR3 extends over 13 amino acids. Trimming took 0 bases from V and 5 from J, leaving 7 bases between them. The DNA for the CDR3 is TGTGCCAGCAGCTTAGCAGAATCGGAGACCCAGTACTTC. Encoded protein: CASSLAESETQYF.

The chain uses TRBV7-9 and TRBJ1-2, with no clear D. Per the germline V gene, CDR1 is SEHNR and CDR2 is FQNEAQ (reference sequence). Trimming shortened V by 0 bases and J by 2 bases, and 7 bases separated the two germline ends. CDR3 length equals 14 residues. CDR3: CASSLAVQNYGYTF. The DNA for the CDR3 is TGTGCCAGCAGCTTAGCGGTACAGAACTATGGCTACACCTTC.

This clone has more than one count but fewer than ten. This chain joins TRBV30 and TRBJ1-1; 7 positions agree with TRBD1. The CDR3 totals 14 residues. V shed 4 bases and J 3 bases; nucleotides not matched to a gene: 8. The germline gives CDR1 GTSNPN, CDR2 SVGIG (reference sequence). CDR3 amino acids: CAWNGLTGDTEAFF. For the CDR3, the DNA is TGTGCCTGGAATGGTCTAACAGGGGACACTGAAGCTTTCTTT.

The chain couples TRBV5-1 to TRBJ2-1, with TRBD2 matching over 11 bases. CDR3 size: 15 residues. V gave up 4 bases and J gave up 4 bases; unmatched junction bases: 4. From germline, CDR1 is SGHRS and CDR2 YFSETQ. CDR3 sequence (DNA): TGCGCCAGCAGCGCGACTAGCGGGGCATACAATGAGCAGTTCTTC. Its protein is CASSATSGAYNEQFF.

J is TRBJ2-7 and V is TRBV2; D is unclear. Germline V CDR1 and CDR2: SNHLY, FYNNEI. The V and J ends lost 2 bases and 2 bases respectively, with 10 bases between them. This CDR3 spans 14 amino acids. The DNA of the CDR3 is TGTGCCAGCAGTGAATGGTACCAGACCTACGAGCAGTACTTC. It yields the protein CASSEWYQTYEQYF.

The gene calls are TRBV11-2 and TRBJ2-5, with 10 nucleotides matching TRBD2. CDR1 SGHAT and CDR2 FQNNGV come from the germline V gene. V was pared by 6 bases and J by 3 bases, with 1 base of the junction left unmatched. The CDR3 sequence is 13 residues long. CDR3 sequence: CASRLAGKETQYF. The CDR3 DNA reads as TGTGCCAGCAGACTAGCGGGGAAAGAGACCCAGTACTTC.

The rearrangement links TRBV29-1 to TRBJ2-7, with 11 nucleotides matching TRBD2. The CDR3 is made up of 13 amino acids. The V gene's germline CDR1 is SQVTM and CDR2 ANQGSEA. V lost 6 bases, J lost 5 bases, and 6 bases stayed unmatched. As DNA, the CDR3 is TGCAGCGTCGCACTAGCGGGAGCTAACGAGCAGTACTTC. Its translation is CSVALAGANEQYF.

In this sample, this clone turned up a few times. The genes are TRBV9 and TRBJ1-1; maybe TRBD1 (5 bases). This CDR3 region has 13 residues. Germline values: CDR1 SGDLS, CDR2 YYNGEE. With 5 bases removed from V and 2 bases from J, the gap between germline ends came to 10 bases. Written as DNA, the CDR3 is TGTGCCAGCAGTCGGGACCGAAACACTGAAGCTTTCTTT. Translated: CASSRDRNTEAFF.

V usage is TRBV2 and J usage is TRBJ1-4, with 7 bases matching TRBD1. Germline V gene sequence: CDR1 SNHLY, CDR2 FYNNEI. The CDR3 contains 13 residues. V shed 11 bases, J shed 8 bases, and the junction held 11 bases outside the gene matches. The CDR3 reads CAGRTGRLEKLFF. CDR3 DNA: TGTGCCGGAAGGACAGGACGGTTGGAAAAACTGTTTTTT.